Detailed here is one T cell receptor beta chain. The time point: peripheral blood 6 weeks after treatment start. This entry belongs to a study of PD-L1 blockade in urothelial cancer. Germline CDR1 and CDR2: LNHNV and YYDKDF (reference sequence). The CDR3 length is 17 residues. V shed 8 bases, J shed 0 bases, and the junction held 11 bases outside the gene matches. Libraries were prepared by immunoSEQ multiplex PCR; TCRdb keeps only in-frame clonotypes and omits some of them. The data contain 15,000 to 20,000 clones, over 80% of them singletons. This receptor was obtained from a man aged 50-60 years with urothelial cancer. Specimen: PBMCs, collected around atezolizumab (anti-PD-L1) treatment. V and J are TRBV15 and TRBJ2-4; 9 nucleotides agree with TRBD1. The DNA of the CDR3 is TGTGCCACCTCGCCGGGACAGGGTCAGGTAGCCAAAAACATTCAGTACTTC. This translates into CATSPGQGQVAKNIQYF.